What follows are 20 T cell receptor beta chains derived from one specimen sequenced in a study of T cell responses to AZD1222 COVID-19 vaccine. The method was immunoSEQ multiplex PCR; TCRdb's version includes in-frame clones alone and lacks a portion of them. The sample has about 120,000 clones; roughly 84% are singletons. The specimen comprised peripheral blood, sampled on day 0 of AZD1222 vaccination. These receptor sequences come from an adult in good health.

This clone has just one count. The V call is TRBV5-1, the J call TRBJ2-1; D unresolved. V lost 2 bases to trimming and J lost 6 bases, with 9 bases between them. The CDR3 loop spans 13 amino acids. Per germline, CDR1 SGHRS and CDR2 YFSETQ. CDR3 protein: CASSFSARNEQFF. The CDR3 DNA reads as TGCGCCAGCAGCTTTTCGGCCCGCAATGAGCAGTTCTTC.

This chain uses TRBV7-2 with TRBJ2-7, with 10 bases lining up with TRBD1. CDR3 size: 15 residues. V shed 1 base and J 6 bases; nucleotides not matched to a gene: 6. Looked up from germline, CDR1 is SGHTA and CDR2 is FQGNSA. CDR3 in DNA: TGTGCCAGCAGCTTAGAAGGGGACAGGGGCGGCGAGCAGTACTTC. It specifies CASSLEGDRGGEQYF.

The chain uses TRBV6-2 or TRBV6-3 and TRBJ2-5; D possibly uses TRBD1 or TRBD2 (5 bases each). The CDR3 length is 13 residues. Trimming pared 6 bases from V and 5 bases from J, leaving 13 bases between. Germline CDR1 is MNHEY and CDR2 is SVGEGT. CDR3 protein: CASSQTREETQYF. CDR3 coding DNA: TGTGCCAGCAGCCAGACCAGGGAGGAGACCCAGTACTTC.

The V and J genes are TRBV2 and TRBJ1-1; D not certain. V lost 7 bases, J lost 4 bases, and 10 bases lay in between. The CDR3 covers 12 residues. Germline V gene sequence: CDR1 SNHLY, CDR2 FYNNEI. CDR3 DNA: TGTGCCAGCATAGCGGCTGGCACTGAAGCTTTCTTT. Translating gives CASIAAGTEAFF.

The chain has TRBV3-1 (or the pseudogene TRBV3-2) and TRBJ2-3, with 10 positions matching TRBD2. In germline, CDR1 is LGHDT, CDR2 YNNKEL (reference sequence). The CDR3 length is 14 residues. Trimming removed 4 bases from V and 4 bases from J; junction bases left unmatched: 2. Written as DNA, the CDR3 is TGTGCCAGCAGCCCCAGCGGGAGGGCAGATACGCAGTATTTT. It is translated as CASSPSGRADTQYF.

The genes are TRBV28 and TRBJ1-5; unclear D gene. V lost 6 bases, J lost 4 bases, and 7 bases lay in between. Germline V lookup: CDR1 MDHEN, CDR2 SYDVKM. The CDR3 has 12 amino acids. The CDR3 reads CASSPPNQPQHF. The CDR3 DNA follows: TGTGCCAGCAGCCCCCCTAATCAGCCCCAGCATTTT.

The CDR3 region is CASSLEVASGNTIYF. CDR3 in DNA: TGTGCCAGCAGCTTAGAAGTGGCCTCTGGAAACACCATATATTTT. The chain is built from TRBV7-9 and TRBJ1-3; D uncertain. Germline V gene sequence: CDR1 SEHNR, CDR2 FQNEAQ (reference sequence). V lost 1 base and J 0 bases, leaving 7 bases between the germline ends. This CDR3 has 15 amino acids. Full variable domain (remainder filled in from reference TRBV7-9 and TRBJ1-3): DTGVSQNPRHKITKRGQNVTFRCDPISEHNRLYWYRQTLGQGPEFLTYFQNEAQLEKSRLLSDRFSAERPKGSFSTLEIQRTEQGDSAMYLCASSLEVASGNTIYFGEGSWLTVV.

In its sample, this clone was seen once. The rearrangement joins TRBV19 to TRBJ1-5; D perhaps matches TRBD1 (6 bases). The CDR3 contains 12 residues. Trimming took 5 bases from V and 4 from J, leaving 6 bases between them. Germline-derived CDR1 and CDR2 are LNHDA and SQIVND (reference sequence). CDR3 region: CASSDRNQPQHF. The CDR3, as DNA: TGTGCCAGTAGTGACAGGAATCAGCCCCAGCATTTT.

V is TRBV25-1 and J is TRBJ1-5; possible D gene TRBD1, 5 bases. Germline CDR1 and CDR2: MGHDK and SYGVNS. V was shortened by 3 bases and J by 1 base, with 10 bases between the two germline ends. CDR3 length equals 15 residues. CDR3 sequence: CASSEPGGSNQPQHF. CDR3 sequence (DNA): TGTGCCAGCAGTGAGCCTGGGGGAAGCAATCAGCCCCAGCATTTT. Variable domain in full (rest from reference TRBV25-1 and TRBJ1-5): EADIYQTPRYLVIGTGKKITLECSQTMGHDKMYWYQQDPGMELHLIHYSYGVNSTEKGDLSSESTVSRIRTEHFPLTLESARPSHTSQYLCASSEPGGSNQPQHFGDGTRLSIL.

This chain uses TRBV28 with TRBJ1-1; D not certain. Germline lookup yields CDR1 MDHEN and CDR2 SYDVKM. The CDR3 covers 11 residues. V was cut by 6 bases and J by 5 bases, with 7 bases left in between. CDR3 in DNA: TGTGCCAGCAGCGTGGGAACTGAAGCTTTCTTT. It is translated as CASSVGTEAFF.

This clone appeared a single time. The rearrangement uses TRBV12-3 or TRBV12-4 and TRBJ1-4; D may be TRBD1 (5 bases). Trimming took off 6 bases at V and 8 bases at J, with 13 bases between the two ends. The CDR3 consists of 13 residues. CDR3 coding DNA: TGTGCCAGCAGCCTTAACGGGGGGGAAAAACTGTTTTTT. Translating gives CASSLNGGEKLFF.

The chain combines TRBV2 with TRBJ1-2; D unclear. The CDR3 consists of 12 residues. V lost 5 bases and J lost 7, with 11 bases in between. Germline CDR1 is SNHLY and CDR2 is FYNNEI. CDR3 nucleotides: TGTGCCAGCAGTTGGGTAGGAGGTGGCTACACCTTC. This encodes CASSWVGGGYTF.

V is TRBV30 and J is TRBJ2-7, with D hard to call. Germline V CDR1 and CDR2: GTSNPN, SVGIG (reference sequence). This CDR3 is built from 12 residues. The ends were cut back, 3 bases at V and 2 bases at J, with 8 bases in the middle. The CDR3 nucleotides read TGTGCCTGGAGAGGCACGACCTACGAGCAGTACTTC. This sequence encodes CAWRGTTYEQYF.

The chain combines TRBV5-6 with TRBJ1-2; D might be TRBD1 (5 bases). V gave up 0 bases and J gave up 2 bases, with 5 bases separating them. Germline CDR1 reads SGHDT; CDR2 reads YYEEEE. The CDR3 spans 13 residues. CDR3 DNA: TGTGCCAGCAGCTTGGGACAGAACTATGGCTACACCTTC. Protein: CASSLGQNYGYTF.

V is TRBV7-3 and J is TRBJ2-1; perhaps TRBD2 as D (6 bases). This CDR3 contains 19 residues. Germline V gene data show CDR1 as SGHTA and CDR2 as FQGTGA. Trimming cost V 5 bases and J 6 bases, with 29 bases left between them. The chain's CDR3 is CASSGRDGAPGLSTNEQFF. The CDR3 bases are TGTGCCAGCAGCGGAAGGGACGGCGCCCCGGGACTTTCCACCAATGAGCAGTTCTTC.

In DNA form, the CDR3 reads TGTGCCAGCAGCTTGGCGGTTGAGGAGACCCAGTACTTC. It is translated as CASSLAVEETQYF. The rearrangement uses TRBV5-4 and TRBJ2-5, with D unclear. This CDR3 spans 13 amino acids. Germline values: CDR1 SGHNT, CDR2 YYREEE (reference sequence). V was shortened by 0 bases and J by 5 bases, with 8 bases between the two germline ends.

The chain carries TRBV5-1 and TRBJ1-5; D is perhaps TRBD1 (6 bases). Germline CDR1 reads SGHRS; CDR2 reads YFSETQ. The CDR3 is 15 residues long. V was trimmed by 3 bases and J by 6 bases, leaving 16 bases between them. The CDR3 loop reads CASSSGQTPGQPQHF. As DNA, the CDR3 is TGCGCCAGCAGCTCCGGACAGACTCCTGGTCAGCCCCAGCATTTT.

This chain joins TRBV7-2 and TRBJ2-7; D could derive from TRBD1 or TRBD2 (5 bases each). Germline V gene lookup returns CDR1 SGHTA and CDR2 FQGNSA. V lost 5 bases to trimming and J lost 3 bases, with 14 bases between them. The CDR3 runs to 14 residues. Here the CDR3 reads CASSELGPIYEQYF. The CDR3 DNA is TGTGCCAGCAGCGAATTGGGACCGATCTACGAGCAGTACTTC.

This clone was recorded only once. The chain is built from TRBV19 and TRBJ1-1; 7 positions agree with TRBD1. Germline values: CDR1 LNHDA, CDR2 SQIVND (reference sequence). The CDR3 is 14 residues long. V shed 6 bases, J shed 3 bases, and the junction held 7 bases outside the gene matches. CDR3 amino acids: CASRPGQRYTEAFF. For the CDR3, the DNA is TGTGCCAGTAGACCGGGACAGCGATACACTGAAGCTTTCTTT.

The chain is built from TRBV28 and TRBJ1-4, with D perhaps matching TRBD1 (5 bases). Germline V gene lookup returns CDR1 MDHEN and CDR2 SYDVKM. This CDR3 is built from 15 residues. V lost 3 bases and J 4 bases, leaving 12 bases between the germline ends. The CDR3 is CASSFVGDHNEKLFF. The CDR3 DNA sequence: TGTGCCAGCAGTTTCGTGGGGGACCATAATGAAAAACTGTTTTTT. The full variable domain, completed using reference TRBV28 and TRBJ1-4, is DVKVTQSSRYLVKRTGEKVFLECVQDMDHENMFWYRQDPGLGLRLIYFSYDVKMKEKGDIPEGYSVSREKKERFSLILESASTNQTSMYLCASSFVGDHNEKLFFGSGTQLSVL.